These 8 T cell receptor beta chains were sequenced from one sample in a study of blood T cell repertoires in COVID-19. Method: immunoSEQ multiplex PCR; TCRdb's copy keeps in-frame clones and lacks some. Among 140,000 to 150,000 clones, roughly 80% were seen once, and the ten largest hold 7.5% to 9.5%. Material: peripheral blood. The origin of the receptors is a human donor with acute or convalescent COVID-19. The donor label of this sample is uncertain.

CDR3: CASSLEGRQGRQPQHF. The CDR3 region has the DNA TGTGCCAGCAGCTTAGAAGGGAGACAGGGAAGACAGCCCCAGCATTTT. The chain carries TRBV7-2 and TRBJ1-5; the match to TRBD1 covers 7 bases. The germline V gene encodes CDR1 SGHTA and CDR2 FQGNSA. The CDR3 has 16 residues. V lost 1 base to trimming and J lost 7 bases; unmatched junction nucleotides: 10.

The sample holds a few counts of this clone. V usage is TRBV5-1 and J usage is TRBJ1-4, with D unresolved. The CDR3 has 16 amino acids. V dropped 0 bases and J dropped 6 bases, with 15 bases sitting between them. The germline V gene has CDR1 SGHRS and CDR2 YFSETQ. The CDR3 DNA follows: TGCGCCAGCAGCTTGGGGGAGGGTCAGCCCTATGAAAAACTGTTTTTT. Translating it yields CASSLGEGQPYEKLFF.

The chain joins TRBV27 to TRBJ1-2; D not certain. Trimming took 3 bases from V and 4 from J, leaving 12 bases between them. CDR3 size: 14 residues. Germline-derived CDR1 and CDR2 are MNHEY and SMNVEV (reference sequence). CDR3 amino acids: CASSFKVEGYGYTF. CDR3 sequence (DNA): TGTGCCAGCAGTTTCAAGGTTGAGGGCTATGGCTACACCTTC.

CDR3 region: CASSIRGHGNEKLFF. The CDR3 DNA follows: TGCGCCAGCAGCATCAGGGGGCATGGTAATGAAAAACTGTTTTTT. The V and J genes are TRBV4-1 and TRBJ1-4, with 8 bases matching TRBD1. V lost 5 bases to trimming and J lost 4 bases; unmatched junction nucleotides: 6. Germline V CDR1 and CDR2: MGHRA, YSYEKL. The length of the CDR3 is 15 residues.

This clone was seen once. The J gene is TRBJ1-1, the V gene TRBV29-1; D gene ambiguous. The V end was cut by 6 bases, the J end by 6 bases, with 20 bases between. The CDR3 is 14 residues long. Germline V gene data show CDR1 as SQVTM and CDR2 as ANQGSEA. The CDR3 is CSVALPGRWSEAFF. The CDR3 nucleotides are TGCAGCGTCGCCCTCCCGGGGAGGTGGTCTGAAGCTTTCTTT. The full variable domain, rest sourced from reference TRBV29-1 and TRBJ1-1, is SAVISQKPSRDICQRGTSLTIQCQVDSQVTMMFWYRQQPGQSLTLIATANQGSEATYESGFVIDKFPISRPNLTFSTLTVSNMSPEDSSIYLCSVALPGRWSEAFFGQGTRLTVV.

This chain links TRBV19 with TRBJ2-7; D not resolved. The germline V and J ends were trimmed by 2 bases and 0 bases, with 8 bases remaining between them. CDR1 is LNHDA and CDR2 is SQIVND in the germline V gene (reference sequence). CDR3 length: 14 residues. In DNA, the CDR3 is TGTGCCAGTAGTATAATGGCCAGCTCCTACGAGCAGTACTTC. Protein sequence: CASSIMASSYEQYF.

The genes are TRBV13 and TRBJ2-1; perhaps TRBD2 as D (6 bases). The CDR3 has 15 residues. The germline V gene encodes CDR1 PRHDT and CDR2 FYEKMQ (reference sequence). V dropped 0 bases and J dropped 4 bases, with 10 bases sitting between them. The CDR3 coding sequence is TGTGCCAGCAGCTTAGGGGGACTTCTGTACAATGAGCAGTTCTTC. This translates into CASSLGGLLYNEQFF.

In its sample, this clone was seen a few times. The chain joins TRBV9 to TRBJ2-1; D uncertain. Trimming removed 4 bases at V and 10 bases at J, with 21 bases between. From germline, CDR1 is SGDLS and CDR2 YYNGEE. The CDR3 covers 15 residues. CDR3 residues: CASSPRSLYPEEQFF. CDR3 sequence (DNA): TGTGCCAGCAGCCCGAGAAGCCTCTATCCTGAAGAGCAGTTCTTC. Drawing the rest from reference TRBV9 and TRBJ2-1, the complete variable domain is DSGVTQTPKHLITATGQRVTLRCSPRSGDLSVYWYQQSLDQGLQFLIQYYNGEERAKGNILERFSAQQFPDLHSELNLSSLELGDSALYFCASSPRSLYPEEQFFGPGTRLTVL.